Below, 5 T cell receptor beta chains from the same sample are listed, as sequenced in a study of blood T cell repertoires in COVID-19. Some clones are missing from TCRdb's copy, which holds only in-frame ones; the method was immunoSEQ multiplex PCR. The sample contains roughly 300,000 clones, approximately 87% of which appear only once. The specimen was peripheral blood. These receptors were collected from a woman aged 50 to 60 who had recovered from COVID-19.

The V and J genes are TRBV6-5 and TRBJ1-2; D remains unclear. The V gene's germline CDR1 is MNHEY and CDR2 SVGAGI. The V and J ends lost 0 bases and 4 bases respectively, with 12 bases between them. The CDR3 is made up of 15 amino acids. DNA for the CDR3: TGTGCCAGCAGTTACTCACTTCCTCTTAGCTATGGCTACACCTTC. Translated, it gives CASSYSLPLSYGYTF.

The chain couples TRBV2 to TRBJ1-1, with 7 bases identical to TRBD1. Germline values: CDR1 SNHLY, CDR2 FYNNEI. Trimming took 3 bases from V and 4 from J; bases not matched to a gene: 5. The CDR3 is made up of 14 amino acids. The CDR3 nucleotides are TGTGCCAGCAGTGAGGGGAGACAGGGCACTGAAGCTTTCTTT. This codes for CASSEGRQGTEAFF.

The chain uses TRBV7-9 and TRBJ2-7; D uncertain. V lost 2 bases and J 0 bases, leaving 8 bases between the germline ends. The CDR3 sequence is 14 residues long. Germline lookup yields CDR1 SEHNR and CDR2 FQNEAQ (reference sequence). The CDR3 coding sequence is TGTGCCAGCAGCTTAATCGGAGTCTCCTACGAGCAGTACTTC. Residues: CASSLIGVSYEQYF.

This clone was recorded once. The V and J genes are TRBV6-6 and TRBJ2-6; D is ambiguous. Trimming removed 5 bases at V and 3 bases at J, with 8 bases between. The germline V gene encodes CDR1 MNHNY and CDR2 SVGAGI (reference sequence). The CDR3 runs to 14 residues. As DNA, the CDR3 is TGTGCCAGCAGTACGCCCGGTGGGGCCAACGTCCTGACTTTC. Its protein product is CASSTPGGANVLTF.

This rearrangement joins TRBV19 to TRBJ1-2; tentatively, D is TRBD1 (6 bases). Trimming shortened V by 3 bases and J by 4 bases, and 12 bases separated the two germline ends. Germline CDR1 is LNHDA and CDR2 is SQIVND (reference sequence). The CDR3 is made up of 14 amino acids. In nucleotides, the CDR3 is TGTGCCAGTAGTATGACGGGACAAAGCTATGGCTACACCTTC. Its protein is CASSMTGQSYGYTF.